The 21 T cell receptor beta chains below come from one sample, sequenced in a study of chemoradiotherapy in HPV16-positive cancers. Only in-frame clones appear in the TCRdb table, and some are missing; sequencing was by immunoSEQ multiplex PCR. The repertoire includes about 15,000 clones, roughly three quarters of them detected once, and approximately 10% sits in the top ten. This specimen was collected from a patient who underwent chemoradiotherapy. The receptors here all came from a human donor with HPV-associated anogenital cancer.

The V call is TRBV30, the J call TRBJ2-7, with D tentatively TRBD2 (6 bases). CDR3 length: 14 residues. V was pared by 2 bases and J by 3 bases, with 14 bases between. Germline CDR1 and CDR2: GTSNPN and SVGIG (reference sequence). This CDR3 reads CAWSRGKGLYEQYF. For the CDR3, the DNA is TGTGCCTGGAGTCGGGGGAAAGGTCTCTACGAGCAGTACTTC. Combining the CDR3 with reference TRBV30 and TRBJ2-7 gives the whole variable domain SQTIHQWPATLVQPVGSPLSLECTVEGTSNPNLYWYRQAAGRGLQLLFYSVGIGQISSEVPQNLSASRPQDRQFILSSKKLLLSDSGFYLCAWSRGKGLYEQYFGPGTRLTVT.

The CDR3 coding sequence is TGTGCCAGCAGTTACTCGGCCGGGGCCAAAAAGGCCGAGCAGTACTTC. It codes for CASSYSAGAKKAEQYF. The chain combines TRBV6-5 with TRBJ2-7; D may be TRBD1 or TRBD2 (5 bases each). The germline V and J ends were trimmed by 0 bases and 6 bases, with 18 bases remaining between them. Germline V gives CDR1 MNHEY, CDR2 SVGAGI. The CDR3 loop spans 16 amino acids.

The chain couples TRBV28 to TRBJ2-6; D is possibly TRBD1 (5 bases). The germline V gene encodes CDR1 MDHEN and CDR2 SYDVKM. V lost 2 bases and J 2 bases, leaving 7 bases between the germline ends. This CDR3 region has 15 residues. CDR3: CASSLAGTGANVLTF. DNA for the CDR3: TGTGCCAGCAGTTTAGCAGGGACTGGGGCCAACGTCCTGACTTTC.

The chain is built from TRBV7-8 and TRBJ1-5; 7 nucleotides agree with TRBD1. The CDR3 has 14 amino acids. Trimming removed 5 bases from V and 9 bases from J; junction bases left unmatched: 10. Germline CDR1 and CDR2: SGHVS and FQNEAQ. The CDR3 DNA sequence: TGTGCCAGCAGCGCTGGGACAGAGTTTCGGCCCCAGCATTTT. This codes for CASSAGTEFRPQHF.

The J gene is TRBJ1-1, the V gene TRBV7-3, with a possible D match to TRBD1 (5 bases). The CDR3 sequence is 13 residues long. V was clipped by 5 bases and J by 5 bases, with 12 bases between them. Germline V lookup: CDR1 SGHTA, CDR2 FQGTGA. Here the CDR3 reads CASSPSRETEAFF. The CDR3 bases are TGTGCCAGCAGCCCATCCAGGGAGACTGAAGCTTTCTTT. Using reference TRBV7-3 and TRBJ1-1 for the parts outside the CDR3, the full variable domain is GAGVSQTPSNKVTEKGKYVELRCDPISGHTALYWYRQSLGQGPEFLIYFQGTGAADDSGLPNDRFFAVRPEGSVSTLKIQRTERGDSAVYLCASSPSRETEAFFGQGTRLTVV.

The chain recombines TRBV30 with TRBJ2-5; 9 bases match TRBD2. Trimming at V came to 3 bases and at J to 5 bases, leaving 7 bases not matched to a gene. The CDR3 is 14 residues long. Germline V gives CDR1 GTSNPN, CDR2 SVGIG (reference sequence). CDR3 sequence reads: CAWRESGGPETQYF. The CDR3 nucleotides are TGTGCCTGGAGAGAGAGCGGGGGGCCGGAGACCCAGTACTTC. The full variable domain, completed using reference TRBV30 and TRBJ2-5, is SQTIHQWPATLVQPVGSPLSLECTVEGTSNPNLYWYRQAAGRGLQLLFYSVGIGQISSEVPQNLSASRPQDRQFILSSKKLLLSDSGFYLCAWRESGGPETQYFGPGTRLLVL.

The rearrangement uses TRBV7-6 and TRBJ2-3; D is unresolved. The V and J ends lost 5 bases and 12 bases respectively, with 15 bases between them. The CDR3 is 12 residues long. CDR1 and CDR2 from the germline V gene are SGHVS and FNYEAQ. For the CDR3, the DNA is TGTGCCAGCAGCGATCAAGGCCGGAAACAGTATTTT. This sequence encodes CASSDQGRKQYF.

For the CDR3, the DNA is TGCGCCAGCGGGGCGACAGGTACGAGCAATCAGCCCCAGCATTTT. This encodes CASGATGTSNQPQHF. The chain carries TRBV4-1 and TRBJ1-5; D possibly corresponds to TRBD1 (6 bases). Between the trimmed V and J ends, which lost 8 bases and 1 base, there was a span of 15 bases. There are 15 residues in the CDR3. Germline values: CDR1 MGHRA, CDR2 YSYEKL.

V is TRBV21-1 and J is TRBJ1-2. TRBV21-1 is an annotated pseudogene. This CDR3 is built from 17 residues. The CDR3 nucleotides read TGTGCCAGCAGCAACCGTAATTTCGGCAGCCTTAACTATGGCTACACCTTC. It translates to CASSNRNFGSLNYGYTF.

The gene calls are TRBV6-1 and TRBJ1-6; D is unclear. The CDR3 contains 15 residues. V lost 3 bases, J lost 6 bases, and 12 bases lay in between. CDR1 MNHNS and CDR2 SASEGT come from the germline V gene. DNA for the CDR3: TGTGCCAGCAGTGAGGGTGGTAGGGCTAATTCACCCCTCCACTTT. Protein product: CASSEGGRANSPLHF.

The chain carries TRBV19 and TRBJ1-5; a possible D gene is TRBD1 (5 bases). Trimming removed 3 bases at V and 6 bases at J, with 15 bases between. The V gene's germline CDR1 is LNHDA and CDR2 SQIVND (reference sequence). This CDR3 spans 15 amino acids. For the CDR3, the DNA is TGTGCCAGTAGTATGGGGACCCCGGGCGGTCAGCCCCAGCATTTT. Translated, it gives CASSMGTPGGQPQHF.

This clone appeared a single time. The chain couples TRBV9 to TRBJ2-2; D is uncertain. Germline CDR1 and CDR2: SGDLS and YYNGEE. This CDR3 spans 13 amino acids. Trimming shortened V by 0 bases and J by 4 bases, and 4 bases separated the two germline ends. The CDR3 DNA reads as TGTGCCAGCAGCGTAGTACGCACCGGGGAGCTGTTTTTT. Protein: CASSVVRTGELFF.

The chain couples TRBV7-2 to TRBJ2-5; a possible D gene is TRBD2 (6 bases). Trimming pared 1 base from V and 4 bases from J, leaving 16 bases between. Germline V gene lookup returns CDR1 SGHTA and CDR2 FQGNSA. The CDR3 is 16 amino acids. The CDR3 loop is CASSLGIAVRGETQYF. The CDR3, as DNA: TGTGCCAGCAGCTTAGGGATAGCGGTGAGGGGAGAGACCCAGTACTTC.

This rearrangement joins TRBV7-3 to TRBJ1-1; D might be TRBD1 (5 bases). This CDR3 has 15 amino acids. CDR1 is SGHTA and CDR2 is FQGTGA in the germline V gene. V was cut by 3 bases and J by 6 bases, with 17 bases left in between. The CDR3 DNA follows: TGTGCCAGCAGCTTTCAGCCGGGACTTAACTCTGAAGCTTTCTTT. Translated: CASSFQPGLNSEAFF.

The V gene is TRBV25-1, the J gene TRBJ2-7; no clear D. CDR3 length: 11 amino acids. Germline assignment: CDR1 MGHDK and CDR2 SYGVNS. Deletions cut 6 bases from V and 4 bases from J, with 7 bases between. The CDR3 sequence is CASRYGYEQYF. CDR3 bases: TGTGCCAGCAGGTACGGATACGAGCAGTACTTC.

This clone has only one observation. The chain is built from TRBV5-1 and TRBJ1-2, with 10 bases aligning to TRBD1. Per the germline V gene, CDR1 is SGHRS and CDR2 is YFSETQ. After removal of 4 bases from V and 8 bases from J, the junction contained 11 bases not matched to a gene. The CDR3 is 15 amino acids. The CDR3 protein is CASSGTGTGVGGYTF. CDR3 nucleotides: TGCGCCAGCAGCGGTACCGGGACAGGGGTTGGCGGCTACACCTTC.

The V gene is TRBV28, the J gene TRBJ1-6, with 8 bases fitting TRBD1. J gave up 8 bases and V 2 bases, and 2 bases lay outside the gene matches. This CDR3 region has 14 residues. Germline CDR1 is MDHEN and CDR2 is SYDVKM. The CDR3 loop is CASSLQGAYSPLHF. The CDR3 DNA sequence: TGTGCCAGCAGTTTACAGGGGGCCTATTCACCCCTCCACTTT.

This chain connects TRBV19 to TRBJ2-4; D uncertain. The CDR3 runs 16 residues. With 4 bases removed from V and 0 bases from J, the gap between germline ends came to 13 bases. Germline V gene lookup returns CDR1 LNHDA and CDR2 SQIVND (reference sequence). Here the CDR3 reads CASSNSATLAKNIQYF. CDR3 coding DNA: TGTGCCAGTAGTAACAGCGCAACGCTAGCCAAAAACATTCAGTACTTC.

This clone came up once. The CDR3 DNA sequence: TGTGCCAGCGGACCCCGACAGGGGGGAGGCGCTTTCTTT. Amino acid sequence: CASGPRQGGGAFF. The genes are TRBV28 and TRBJ1-1, with TRBD1 identical over 9 bases. The CDR3 runs to 13 residues. Trimming cost V 8 bases and J 11 bases; bases outside gene matches: 12. Germline-derived CDR1 and CDR2 are MDHEN and SYDVKM.

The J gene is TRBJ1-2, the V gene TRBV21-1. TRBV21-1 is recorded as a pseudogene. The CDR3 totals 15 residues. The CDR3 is CASSKGDCSLYGYTF. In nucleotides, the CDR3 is TGTGCCAGCAGCAAAGGGGATTGTTCTCTCTATGGCTACACCTTC.

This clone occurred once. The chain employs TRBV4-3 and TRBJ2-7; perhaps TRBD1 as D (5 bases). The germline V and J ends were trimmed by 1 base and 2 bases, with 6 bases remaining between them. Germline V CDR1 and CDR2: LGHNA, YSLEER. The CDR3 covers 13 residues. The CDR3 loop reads CASSQGQTYEQYF. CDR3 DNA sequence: TGCGCCAGCAGCCAAGGACAGACCTACGAGCAGTACTTC.